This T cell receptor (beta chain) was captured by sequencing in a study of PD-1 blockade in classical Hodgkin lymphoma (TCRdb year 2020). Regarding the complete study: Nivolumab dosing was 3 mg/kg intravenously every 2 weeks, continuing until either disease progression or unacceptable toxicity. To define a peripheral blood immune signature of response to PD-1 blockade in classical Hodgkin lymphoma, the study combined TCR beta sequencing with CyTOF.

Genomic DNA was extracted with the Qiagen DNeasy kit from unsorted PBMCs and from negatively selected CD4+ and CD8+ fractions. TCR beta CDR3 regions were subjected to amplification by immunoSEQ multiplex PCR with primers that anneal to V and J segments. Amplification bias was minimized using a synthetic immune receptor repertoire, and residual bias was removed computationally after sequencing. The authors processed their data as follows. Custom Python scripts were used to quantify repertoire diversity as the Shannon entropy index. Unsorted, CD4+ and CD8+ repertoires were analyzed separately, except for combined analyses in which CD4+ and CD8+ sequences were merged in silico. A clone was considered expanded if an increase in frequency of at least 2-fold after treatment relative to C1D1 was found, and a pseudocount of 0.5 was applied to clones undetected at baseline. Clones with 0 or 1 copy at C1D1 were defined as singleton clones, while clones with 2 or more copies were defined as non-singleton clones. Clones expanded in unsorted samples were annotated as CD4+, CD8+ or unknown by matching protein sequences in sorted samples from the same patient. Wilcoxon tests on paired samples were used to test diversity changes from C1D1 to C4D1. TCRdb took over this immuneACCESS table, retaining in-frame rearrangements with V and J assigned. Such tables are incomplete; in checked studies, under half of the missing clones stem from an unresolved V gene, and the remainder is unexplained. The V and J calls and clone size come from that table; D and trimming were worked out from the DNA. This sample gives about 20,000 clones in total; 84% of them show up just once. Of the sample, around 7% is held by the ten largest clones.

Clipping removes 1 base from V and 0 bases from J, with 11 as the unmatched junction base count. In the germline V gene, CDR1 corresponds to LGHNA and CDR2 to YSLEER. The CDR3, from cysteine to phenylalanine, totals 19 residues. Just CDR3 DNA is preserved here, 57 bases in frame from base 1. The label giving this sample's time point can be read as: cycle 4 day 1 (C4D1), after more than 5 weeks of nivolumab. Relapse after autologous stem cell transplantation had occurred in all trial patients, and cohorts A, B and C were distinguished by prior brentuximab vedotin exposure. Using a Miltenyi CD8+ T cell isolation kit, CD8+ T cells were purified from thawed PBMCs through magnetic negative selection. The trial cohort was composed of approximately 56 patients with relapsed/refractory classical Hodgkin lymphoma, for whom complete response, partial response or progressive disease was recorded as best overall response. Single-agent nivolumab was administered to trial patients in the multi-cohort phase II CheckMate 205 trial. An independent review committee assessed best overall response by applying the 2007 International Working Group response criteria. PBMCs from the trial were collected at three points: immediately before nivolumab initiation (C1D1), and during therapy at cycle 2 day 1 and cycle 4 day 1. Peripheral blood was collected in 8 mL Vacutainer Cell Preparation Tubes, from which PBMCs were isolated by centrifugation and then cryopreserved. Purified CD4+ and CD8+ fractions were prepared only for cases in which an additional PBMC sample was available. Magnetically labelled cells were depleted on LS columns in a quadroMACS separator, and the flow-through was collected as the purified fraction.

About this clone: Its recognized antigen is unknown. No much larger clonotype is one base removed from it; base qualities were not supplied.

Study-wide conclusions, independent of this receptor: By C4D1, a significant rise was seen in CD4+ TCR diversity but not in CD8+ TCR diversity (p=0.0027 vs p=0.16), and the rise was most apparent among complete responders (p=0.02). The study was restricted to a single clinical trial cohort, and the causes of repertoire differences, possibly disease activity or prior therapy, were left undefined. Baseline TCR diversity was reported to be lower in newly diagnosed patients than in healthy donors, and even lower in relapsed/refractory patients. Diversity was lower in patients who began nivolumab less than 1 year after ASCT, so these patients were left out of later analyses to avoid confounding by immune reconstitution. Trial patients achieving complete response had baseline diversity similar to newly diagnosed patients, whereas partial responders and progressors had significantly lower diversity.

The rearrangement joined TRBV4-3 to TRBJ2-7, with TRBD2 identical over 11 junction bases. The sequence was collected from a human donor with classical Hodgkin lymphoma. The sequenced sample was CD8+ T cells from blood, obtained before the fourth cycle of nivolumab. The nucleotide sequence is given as TGCGCCAGCAGCCAAGGGGTTCCTAGCGGGGGGCTCAGCTCCTACGAGCAGTACTTC. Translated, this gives CASSQGVPSGGLSSYEQYF.